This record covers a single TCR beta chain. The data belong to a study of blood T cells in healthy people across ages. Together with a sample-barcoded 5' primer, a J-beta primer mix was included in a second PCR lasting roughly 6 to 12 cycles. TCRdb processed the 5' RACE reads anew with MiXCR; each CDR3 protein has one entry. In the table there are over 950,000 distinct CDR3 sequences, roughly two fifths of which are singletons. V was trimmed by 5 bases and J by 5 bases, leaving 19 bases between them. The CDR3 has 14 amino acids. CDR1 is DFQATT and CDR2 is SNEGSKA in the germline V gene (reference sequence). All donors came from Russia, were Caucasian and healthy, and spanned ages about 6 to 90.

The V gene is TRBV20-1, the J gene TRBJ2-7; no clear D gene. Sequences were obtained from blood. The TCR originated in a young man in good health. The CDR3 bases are TGCAGTGCTCGCGCCTCCTATAGTCTCCACGAGCAGTACTTC. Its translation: CSARASYSLHEQYF.